A selection of T cell receptor beta chains follows, all from one sample in a study of tumor and adjacent non-tumor tissue in lung cancer. TCRdb called the multiplex PCR reads again in MiXCR, with one record for every CDR3 protein. The sample consists of about 200,000 distinct CDR3 sequences, about 76% of them appearing once. The sample comprised lung tumor tissue. These receptors were collected from a man aged 55 to 69 with non-small cell lung cancer. Both conserved end residues are part of each CDR3. A D gene is named only where the DNA matches it firmly. Clone size is not always given. Where it is, it says once, few, many or a class for expanded clones.

TRBV14,TRBD2,TRBJ2-1,.,TGTGCCAGCAGCCCGGGACTAGCGGGGGCTGAGCAGTTCTTC,CASSPGLAGAEQFF
TRBV7-8,TRBD1,TRBJ2-5,.,TGTGCCAGCAGCTCGCGAGGGGGCGCGGAGACCCAGTACTTC,CASSSRGGAETQYF
TRBV12-3/TRBV12-4,.,TRBJ2-7,many,TGTGCCAGCAGTCCGGGTCAGGGCTACGAGCAGTACTTC,CASSPGQGYEQYF
TRBV4-3,TRBD2,TRBJ2-7,.,TGCGCCAGCAGCCAAGAACTAGCGGGAGGTCAAATCTCCTACGTGCAGTACTTC,CASSQELAGGQISYVQYF
TRBV11-3,TRBD2,TRBJ2-1,.,TGTGCCAGTAACCCGTCTAGCGGGACCAACAATGAGCAGTTCTTC,CASNPSSGTNNEQFF
TRBV20-1,.,TRBJ1-5,many,TGCAGTGCTCATGACGGGATGAATCAGCCCCAGCATTTT,CSAHDGMNQPQHF
TRBV11-2,.,TRBJ2-7,.,TGTGCCAGCGGCGTGCCGGGACAAGACGACGAGCAGTACTTC,CASGVPGQDDEQYF
TRBV20-1,TRBD2,TRBJ2-1,.,TGCAGTGCTAGAGATCAGGGCGGGGGGGCCGTGAATGAGCTGTTCTTC,CSARDQGGGAVNELFF
TRBV6-5,TRBD1,TRBJ2-3,.,TGTGCCAGCAATTACCTCACAAGAGGGACAGCAGATACGCAGTATTTT,CASNYLTRGTADTQYF
TRBV29-1,TRBD1,TRBJ1-1,many,TGCAGCATTTACAGGGGGGGCACTGAAGCTTTCTTT,CSIYRGGTEAFF
TRBV30,.,TRBJ2-3,few,TGTGCCTGGACGTGGGGGCACGGCACAGATACGCAGTATTTT,CAWTWGHGTDTQYF
TRBV12-3/TRBV12-4,TRBD1,TRBJ1-3,once,TGTGCCAGCAGTCAGCCGACAGGGGGTCGATTGTTTGGAAACACCATATATTTT,CASSQPTGGRLFGNTIYF
TRBV6-5,.,TRBJ2-7,.,TGTGCCAACAATTACGGACAGAGGGCCACCTACGAGCAGTACTTC,CANNYGQRATYEQYF
TRBV11-3,.,TRBJ1-3,.,TGTGCCAGCAGCTTACGGAAATCCTCTGGAAACTCCATATATTTT,CASSLRKSSGNSIYF
TRBV6-2/TRBV6-3,.,TRBJ2-6,.,TGTGCCAGCAGTCCTCCTAGCGACATGGCCAACGTCCTGACTTTC,CASSPPSDMANVLTF
TRBV15,.,TRBJ2-2,.,TGTGCCACCAGTAGAGAATCGGGGGATGCCGGGGAGCTGTTTTTT,CATSRESGDAGELFF
TRBV12-3/TRBV12-4,TRBD2,TRBJ2-7,.,TGTGCCAGCGGTAAGCGGGAGGTCAACGAGCAGTACTTC,CASGKREVNEQYF
TRBV11-1,.,TRBJ1-4,.,TGTAGCAGCAGCCCTCGCCGGGAGGCGTCTGAAATACTGTTTTTT,CSSSPRREASEILFF
TRBV6-1,TRBD1,TRBJ2-1,many,TGTGCCAGCATGGACGGGACAGGGGGCGGGAATGAGCAGTTCTTC,CASMDGTGGGNEQFF
TRBV20-1,.,TRBJ2-6,.,TGTAGTGCTAGGCGGGGCGGCTCTGGGGCCAGCGTCCTGACTTTC,CSARRGGSGASVLTF
TRBV28,TRBD1,TRBJ1-2,.,TGTGCCATCCTGAATCCGAGACAGGGGGCAGGAGGCTACACCTTC,CAILNPRQGAGGYTF
TRBV6-6,.,TRBJ1-6,.,TGTGCCAGCCACCTGAGGGGGAGCAATTCACCCCTCCACTTT,CASHLRGSNSPLHF
TRBV5-6,.,TRBJ2-2,.,TGTGCCAGCAGCTTGGGACAGCTTGCGAGCGGGGAGCTGTTTTTT,CASSLGQLASGELFF
TRBV4-2,.,TRBJ1-5,.,TGTGTCAGCAGCCAGCCCGGACAAGCCTTCAATCAGCCCCAGCATTTT,CVSSQPGQAFNQPQHF
TRBV4-1,TRBD1,TRBJ1-1,many,TGCGCCAGCAGCCGTTTATCCGGGACAGGGGGCACTGAAGCTTTCTTT,CASSRLSGTGGTEAFF
TRBV4-1,.,TRBJ2-7,.,TGCGCCAGCAGCCAACCACCCCTAGAGGGTAACGAGCAGTACTTC,CASSQPPLEGNEQYF
TRBV20-1,.,TRBJ1-5,.,TGCAGTGCTGAGACTACTAGCGGGAGGGCCCTTAGCACAGATACGCAGCATTTT,CSAETTSGRALSTDTQHF
TRBV4-1,.,TRBJ1-2,.,TGCGCCAGCAGCCAAGTAGAGACATCGGCAAATGGCTACACCTTC,CASSQVETSANGYTF
TRBV18,.,TRBJ2-7,.,TGTGCCAGCTCACCACTTCCCGACCACGAGCAATACTTC,CASSPLPDHEQYF
TRBV20-1,.,TRBJ1-4,.,TGCAGTGCTAGAGAGGAACTTAAGGGTGATGAAAAACTGTTTTTT,CSAREELKGDEKLFF
TRBV11-1,.,TRBJ2-2,.,TGTGCCTGCAGCTCTAGCGTGATAAACACCGGGGAGCTGTTTTTT,CACSSSVINTGELFF
TRBV6-1,.,TRBJ1-1,.,TGTGCCAGCAGTAGGGGACCCAGCCGCACTGAAGCTTTCTTT,CASSRGPSRTEAFF
TRBV6-1,.,TRBJ1-2,many,TGTGCCAGCAGCTACAGGGTCTATGGCTACACCTTC,CASSYRVYGYTF
TRBV10-1,TRBD2,TRBJ2-1,.,TGTGTCAGCAGTGAGGGCGGGGGTTACAATGAGCAGTTCTTC,CVSSEGGGYNEQFF
TRBV29-1,.,TRBJ2-3,.,TGCGGCGTTGAAAGCTGGAGCAGGGATACGCAGTATTTT,CGVESWSRDTQYF
TRBV11-3,TRBD2,TRBJ2-1,many,TGTGCCAGCAGCTTAGAAGGGACCCGTAGCGGGTTCGGTGAGCAGTTCTTC,CASSLEGTRSGFGEQFF
TRBV6-5,.,TRBJ2-7,.,TGTGCCAGTAGTTACTGCCAGGGCTACGAGCAGTACTTC,CASSYCQGYEQYF
TRBV14,.,TRBJ1-1,few,TGTGCCAGCAGCCTGGGACAAATCACTGAAGCTTTCTTT,CASSLGQITEAFF